A selection of T cell receptor beta chains follows, all from one sample in a study of cytomegalovirus exposure and HLA in healthy donors. TCRdb keeps only in-frame clones here, not all; method: immunoSEQ multiplex PCR. The repertoire holds approximately 89,000 clones, with approximately 69% as singletons. The sample comprised PBMCs. The receptors here all came from a female donor in good health and CMV-seronegative. CDR3s include the opening cysteine and the closing phenylalanine or tryptophan. Fields, in order: clone size, V gene, J gene, D gene, CDR3 DNA, CDR3 protein. The D gene is left open where the match is weak. Expanded clones get a size class; other rows say once, few or many, or leave the size out.

-	TRBV6-5	TRBJ2-1	-	TGTGCCAGCAGTACTCCGAGCTCCTACAATGAGCAGTTCTTC	CASSTPSSYNEQFF
-	TRBV4-3	TRBJ1-2	-	TGCGCCAGCTCTTCTAACTATGGCTACACCTTC	CASSSNYGYTF
few	TRBV7-9	TRBJ2-1	TRBD2	TGTGCCAGCAGCCCGGCGGGGGGGTCCTCCTACAATGAGCAGTTCTTC	CASSPAGGSSYNEQFF
few	TRBV30	TRBJ2-2	-	TGTGCCTGGAGTGTAGGGGGAGCAGCCGGGGAGCTGTTTTTT	CAWSVGGAAGELFF
-	TRBV6-1	TRBJ2-1	-	TGTGCCAGCAGTGAAAATCCGAGCTCCTACAATGAGCAGTTCTTC	CASSENPSSYNEQFF
-	TRBV27	TRBJ1-1	TRBD1	TGTGCCAGCAGTGCGACCCGACAGGGGGGCACTGAAGCTTTCTTT	CASSATRQGGTEAFF
-	TRBV7-9	TRBJ2-1	-	TGTGCCAGCAGCTGGGCCCCCCAGCAGTTCTTC	CASSWAPQQFF
-	TRBV11-2	TRBJ1-2	TRBD1	TGTGCCAGCAGCTTAGAGGAGGGGGCGAACTATGGCTACACCTTC	CASSLEEGANYGYTF
-	TRBV29-1	TRBJ1-2	-	TGCAGCGTTGCGGTGGGAGGGGCATATGGCTACACCTTC	CSVAVGGAYGYTF
few	TRBV27	TRBJ1-5	-	TGTGCCAGCAGTAGGAGGGAGGGGCAGCCCCAGCATTTT	CASSRREGQPQHF
-	TRBV5-5	TRBJ2-7	TRBD2	TGTGCCAGCAGCTTTGGGGGGGGGTCCTACGAGCAGTACTTC	CASSFGGGSYEQYF
-	TRBV18	TRBJ2-1	TRBD2	TGTGCCAGCTCACCGGACCGTAGCGGGGGGGTTGAGCAGTTCTTC	CASSPDRSGGVEQFF
-	TRBV30	TRBJ2-1	-	TGTGCCTGTATGACAGACAACAATGAGCAGTTCTTC	CACMTDNNEQFF
-	TRBV7-2	TRBJ2-5	TRBD2	TGTGCCAGCAGCTCCGGGAGGGGGGATGGTCAGACCCAGTACTTC	CASSSGRGDGQTQYF
few	TRBV18	TRBJ2-7	-	TGTGCCAGCTCATCCGGACAGTCCTACGAGCAGTACTTC	CASSSGQSYEQYF
-	TRBV2	TRBJ1-4	TRBD1	TGTGCCAGCAGTGCCTACAGGGGGCCGAATGAAAAACTGTTTTTT	CASSAYRGPNEKLFF
once	TRBV18	TRBJ2-7	TRBD2	TGTGCCAGCTCACCAGAGCGGGGGAGCGAGCAGTACTTC	CASSPERGSEQYF
-	TRBV28	TRBJ2-7	-	TGTGCCAGCAGTTTCCTCACCAGCTCCTACGAGCAGTACTTC	CASSFLTSSYEQYF
-	TRBV7-9	TRBJ2-3	TRBD2	TGTGCCAGCAGCTTCGGACTAGCGGGAGGTACGCAGTATTTT	CASSFGLAGGTQYF
-	TRBV7-9	TRBJ2-3	TRBD2	TGTGCCAGCAGCTTAGCAGCGGGGAGGACAGATACGCAGTATTTT	CASSLAAGRTDTQYF
-	TRBV2	TRBJ2-5	TRBD2	TGTGCCAGCAGTGTAAGGGGAGGGGAGACCCAGTACTTC	CASSVRGGETQYF
-	TRBV5-4	TRBJ2-5	TRBD2	TGTGCCAGCAGCTCTGGGGCTAGCGGGGTAGCGGGGGAGACCCAGTACTTC	CASSSGASGVAGETQYF
-	TRBV11-3	TRBJ2-2	TRBD1	TGTGCCAGCAGCCGGGACAGGTACACCGGGGAGCTGTTTTTT	CASSRDRYTGELFF
few	TRBV6-5	TRBJ1-1	TRBD1	TGTGCCAGCAGTTACTCGGGGACAGGTGAAGCTTTCTTT	CASSYSGTGEAFF
few	TRBV6-6	TRBJ2-3	-	TGTGCCAGCGGAATCGCGGAAACAGATACGCAGTATTTT	CASGIAETDTQYF
-	TRBV6-5	TRBJ1-2	-	TGTGCCAGCAGTGAACAGGGAATGTATGGCTACACCTTC	CASSEQGMYGYTF